The 20 T cell receptor beta chains listed next were all sequenced from one sample in a study of post-analysis software for immune sequencing data. Study results and limitations: Controls showed lower frequencies than patients for roughly five TRBV segments, and TRBV5-6, TRBV5-1 and TRBV20-1 were among these.

Presence of unique molecular identifiers characterized the TCR beta cDNA libraries. From the PCR reads, TCRdb called clonotypes with MiXCR, one entry per CDR3 protein. The sample includes a few hundred thousand distinct CDR3 sequences, about a third seen only once; the top ten take around 15%. Their recognized antigens are unknown. Sequencing used blood. The source of these receptors is a girl aged 5-17 years with multiple sclerosis.

This sequence joins TRBV6-5 and TRBJ2-7; D call uncertain. This CDR3 comprises 16 residues. V was cut by 2 bases and J by 0 bases, with 14 bases left in between. The germline CDR1 and CDR2 sequences are MNHEY and SVGAGI. The CDR3 DNA is TGTGCCAGCAGTTACGTCTTAGGGCCGAGCTCCTACGAGCAGTACTTC. Translating it yields CASSYVLGPSSYEQYF.

This clonotype appeared a few times. CDR3 loop: CAISDSEGTYGYTF. The DNA for the CDR3 is TGTGCCATCAGTGACTCGGAAGGGACATATGGCTACACCTTC. V is TRBV10-3 and J is TRBJ1-2, with D possibly being TRBD1 (6 bases). Germline V gene sequence: CDR1 ENHRY, CDR2 SYGVKD. With 3 bases removed from V and 5 bases from J, the gap between germline ends came to 13 bases. The CDR3 is made up of 14 amino acids.

The gene calls are TRBV24-1 and TRBJ2-5; 9 bases are shared with TRBD1. The CDR3 is 15 amino acids. Germline values: CDR1 KGHDR, CDR2 SFDVKD. The ends lost 4 bases at V and 4 bases at J; junction bases unmatched: 6. The CDR3 reads CATSERTGAGETQYF. The CDR3 nucleotides are TGTGCCACCAGTGAAAGGACAGGGGCCGGAGAGACCCAGTACTTC.

The rearrangement links TRBV20-1 to TRBJ2-5; D possibly matches TRBD1 or TRBD2 (5 bases each). With the DNA end fitting TRBJ2-7 better, the J assignment may be wrong. The CDR3 consists of 11 residues. CDR1 is DFQATT, CDR2 SNEGSKA, per germline (reference sequence). CDR3 region: CSARVGTEQYF. In nucleotides, the CDR3 is TGCAGTGCTAGAGTTGGGACCGAGCAGTACTTC.

This clonotype was seen a handful of times. V gene TRBV7-2 combines with J gene TRBJ2-1; 8 bases match TRBD2. Germline CDR1 and CDR2: SGHTA and FQGNSA. The length of the CDR3 is 14 residues. Trimming at V came to 5 bases and at J to 8 bases, leaving 8 bases not matched to a gene. The CDR3 DNA reads TGTGCCAGCAGCAGTCGGACTAGCTTCGATGAGCAGTTCTTC. Amino acids: CASSSRTSFDEQFF.

The J gene is TRBJ2-7, the V gene TRBV3-1; tentatively, D is TRBD2 (5 bases). Trimming left V 0 bases short and J 0 bases short, with 12 bases between. The CDR3 consists of 16 residues. The germline CDR1 and CDR2 sequences are LGHDT and YNNKEL (reference sequence). In DNA, the CDR3 is TGTGCCAGCAGCCAAGACGGACTCTTGAGCTCCTACGAGCAGTACTTC. Amino acids: CASSQDGLLSSYEQYF.

The rearrangement uses TRBV7-9 and TRBJ2-4, with 8 nucleotides matching TRBD1. After removal of 5 bases from V and 1 base from J, the junction contained 7 bases not matched to a gene. The CDR3 loop spans 16 amino acids. The germline CDR1 and CDR2 sequences are SEHNR and FQNEAQ (reference sequence). Written as DNA, the CDR3 is TGTGCCAGCAGCCCGAGGACAGGGTGGGCCAAAAACATTCAGTACTTC. This translates into CASSPRTGWAKNIQYF.

The V call is TRBV6-2 or TRBV6-3, the J call TRBJ2-1; D is undetermined. Trimming took off 10 bases at V and 4 bases at J, with 14 bases between the two ends. The germline V gene encodes CDR1 MNHEY and CDR2 SVGEGT. There are 13 residues in the CDR3. The CDR3 nucleotides are TGTGCCACCCGGAAGGGCCAGTACAATGAGCAGTTCTTC. The encoded protein is CATRKGQYNEQFF.

The chain joins TRBV7-9 to TRBJ1-1; a possible D gene is TRBD1 (6 bases). Germline V gene data show CDR1 as SEHNR and CDR2 as FQNEAQ (reference sequence). Between the trimmed V and J ends, which lost 5 bases and 3 bases, there was a span of 13 bases. The CDR3 runs to 14 residues. CDR3 sequence reads: CASSIGQGYTEAFF. The CDR3 DNA sequence: TGTGCCAGCAGCATCGGGCAGGGGTACACTGAAGCTTTCTTT.

In this sample, this clonotype turned up a few times. The V call is TRBV15, the J call TRBJ2-6; the D is unclear. Germline V gives CDR1 LNHNV, CDR2 YYDKDF (reference sequence). The CDR3 runs to 13 residues. V was shortened by 8 bases and J by 1 base, with 6 bases between the two germline ends. For the CDR3, the DNA is TGTGCCACCGGGGATTCTGGGGCCAACGTCCTGACTTTC. Protein sequence: CATGDSGANVLTF.

This clonotype turned up a few times. V and J are TRBV29-1 and TRBJ2-1; D gene ambiguous. V lost 0 bases and J 0 bases, leaving 6 bases between the germline ends. CDR3 length equals 14 residues. Germline CDR1 SQVTM, CDR2 ANQGSEA. CDR3 amino acids: CSVEDKVSYNEQFF. In DNA form, the CDR3 reads TGCAGCGTTGAAGACAAGGTCTCCTACAATGAGCAGTTCTTC.

In its sample, this clonotype was seen a few times. This sequence joins TRBV29-1 and TRBJ2-7; D assignment may be TRBD1 or TRBD2 (5 bases each). This CDR3 spans 12 amino acids. Germline lookup yields CDR1 SQVTM and CDR2 ANQGSEA. V was shortened by 4 bases and J by 3 bases, with 10 bases between the two germline ends. The CDR3 loop reads CSVAQGVYEQYF. The CDR3 DNA sequence: TGCAGCGTTGCTCAGGGAGTCTACGAGCAGTACTTC.

This rearrangement joins TRBV12-3 or TRBV12-4 to TRBJ2-5; tentative D call: TRBD2 (5 bases). The CDR3 runs 11 residues. V shed 6 bases and J shed 11 bases, with 13 bases lying between them. The CDR3 protein is CASRLGLGQYF. Here the CDR3 DNA reads TGTGCCAGCAGACTTGGACTTGGGCAGTACTTC.

The chain uses TRBV5-6 and TRBJ2-5; D perhaps matches TRBD2 (6 bases). Germline loops: CDR1 SGHDT, CDR2 YYEEEE. V shed 0 bases and J shed 2 bases, with 20 bases lying between them. The CDR3 is made up of 18 amino acids. The CDR3 bases are TGTGCCAGCAGCTTGGCCTGGGGAGGTTTGTCTTCACAAGAGACCCAGTACTTC. Its translation is CASSLAWGGLSSQETQYF.

J is TRBJ1-1 and V is TRBV5-1; D is perhaps TRBD1 (5 bases). Germline assignment: CDR1 SGHRS and CDR2 YFSETQ. V lost 0 bases and J lost 4, with 13 bases in between. This CDR3 spans 15 amino acids. In nucleotides, the CDR3 is TGCGCCAGCAGCTTGGCCGAGCAGGGCGGCACTGAAGCTTTCTTT. It specifies CASSLAEQGGTEAFF.

The table lists this clonotype with a few counts. The chain links TRBV12-3 or TRBV12-4 to TRBJ2-2, with D unclear. The CDR3 runs 12 residues. V dropped 2 bases and J dropped 7 bases, with 5 bases sitting between them. DNA for the CDR3: TGTGCCAGCAGTTTAAGTGGCGGGGAGCTGTTTTTT. It encodes CASSLSGGELFF.

The gene calls are TRBV4-1 and TRBJ1-6, with D tentatively TRBD1 (5 bases). Per germline, CDR1 MGHRA and CDR2 YSYEKL. V shed 3 bases and J shed 14 bases, with 26 bases lying between them. This CDR3 region has 17 residues. In nucleotides, the CDR3 is TGCGCCAGCAGCCAGAACGCAGGGACCCCAAGGGAATCATCCCTCCACTTT. Translated, it gives CASSQNAGTPRESSLHF.

V usage is TRBV28 and J usage is TRBJ2-3, with D unclear. The length of the CDR3 is 13 residues. V was trimmed by 4 bases and J by 6 bases, leaving 11 bases between them. Germline V lookup: CDR1 MDHEN, CDR2 SYDVKM. In DNA form, the CDR3 reads TGTGCCAGCAGTTCACCTTCATTGGATACGCAGTATTTT. Residues: CASSSPSLDTQYF.

Concerning this clonotype itself: Since a much larger clone is just one base distant, this may be a read error. The chain combines TRBV9 with TRBJ2-5; D gene ambiguous. The germline V gene has CDR1 SGDLS and CDR2 YYNGEE. Trimming shortened V by 0 bases and J by 4 bases, and 7 bases separated the two germline ends. The CDR3 totals 13 residues. This chain's CDR3 is CASSVDMVETQYF. As DNA, the CDR3 is TGTGCCAGCAGCGTAGACATGGTAGAGACCCAGTACTTC.

The chain carries TRBV11-1 and TRBJ2-1; 8 bases map to TRBD2. Germline CDR1 and CDR2: SGHAT and FQDESV (reference sequence). This CDR3 spans 15 amino acids. The J segment lost 5 bases and the V segment lost 5 bases, leaving 8 bases of the junction unmatched. The DNA of the CDR3 is TGTGCCAGCAGCCTAGACGGGGGGGCCCACAATGAGCAGTTCTTC. It is translated as CASSLDGGAHNEQFF.